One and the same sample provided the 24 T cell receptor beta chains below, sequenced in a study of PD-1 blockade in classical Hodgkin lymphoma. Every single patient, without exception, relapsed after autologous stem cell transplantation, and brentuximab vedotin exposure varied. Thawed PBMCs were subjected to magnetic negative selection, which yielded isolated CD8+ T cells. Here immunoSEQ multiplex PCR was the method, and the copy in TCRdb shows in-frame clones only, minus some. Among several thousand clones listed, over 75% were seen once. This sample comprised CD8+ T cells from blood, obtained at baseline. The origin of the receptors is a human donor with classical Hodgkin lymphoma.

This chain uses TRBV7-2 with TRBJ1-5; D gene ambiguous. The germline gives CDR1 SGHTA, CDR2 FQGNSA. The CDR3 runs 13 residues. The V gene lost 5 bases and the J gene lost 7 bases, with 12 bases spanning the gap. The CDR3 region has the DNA TGTGCCAGCAGCCCCGACAAGTGGCAGCCCCAGCATTTT. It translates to CASSPDKWQPQHF. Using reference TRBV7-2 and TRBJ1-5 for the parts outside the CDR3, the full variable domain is GAGVSQSPSNKVTEKGKDVELRCDPISGHTALYWYRQSLGQGLEFLIYFQGNSAPDKSGLPSDRFSAERTGGSVSTLTIQRTQQEDSAVYLCASSPDKWQPQHFGDGTRLSIL.

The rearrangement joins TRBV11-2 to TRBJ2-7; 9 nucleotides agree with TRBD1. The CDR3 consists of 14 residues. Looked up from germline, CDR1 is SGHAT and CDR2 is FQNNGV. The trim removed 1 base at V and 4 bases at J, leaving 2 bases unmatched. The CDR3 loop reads CASSLGTGAYEQYF. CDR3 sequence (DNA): TGTGCCAGCAGCTTAGGGACAGGGGCGTACGAGCAGTACTTC. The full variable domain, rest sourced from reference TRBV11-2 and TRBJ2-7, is EAGVAQSPRYKIIEKRQSVAFWCNPISGHATLYWYQQILGQGPKLLIQFQNNGVVDDSQLPKDRFSAERLKGVDSTLKIQPAKLEDSAVYLCASSLGTGAYEQYFGPGTRLTVT.

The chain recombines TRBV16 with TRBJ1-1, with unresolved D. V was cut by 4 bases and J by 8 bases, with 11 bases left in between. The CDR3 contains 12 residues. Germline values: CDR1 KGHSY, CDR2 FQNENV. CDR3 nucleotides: TGTGCCAGCAGCCCCTTGACGGAGGAAGCTTTCTTT. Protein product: CASSPLTEEAFF.

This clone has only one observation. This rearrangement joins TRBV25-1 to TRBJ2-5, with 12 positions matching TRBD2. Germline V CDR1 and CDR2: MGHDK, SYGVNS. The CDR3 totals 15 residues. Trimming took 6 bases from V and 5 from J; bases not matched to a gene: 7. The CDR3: CASSILAGGPETQYF. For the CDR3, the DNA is TGTGCCAGCAGCATTCTAGCGGGGGGGCCCGAGACCCAGTACTTC.

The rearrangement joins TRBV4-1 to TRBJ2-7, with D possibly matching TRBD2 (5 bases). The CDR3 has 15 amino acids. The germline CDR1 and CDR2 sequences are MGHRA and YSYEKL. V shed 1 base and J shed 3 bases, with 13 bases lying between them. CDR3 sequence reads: CASSQGRGPRYEQYF. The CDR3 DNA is TGCGCCAGCAGCCAAGGGCGCGGGCCCCGCTACGAGCAGTACTTC.

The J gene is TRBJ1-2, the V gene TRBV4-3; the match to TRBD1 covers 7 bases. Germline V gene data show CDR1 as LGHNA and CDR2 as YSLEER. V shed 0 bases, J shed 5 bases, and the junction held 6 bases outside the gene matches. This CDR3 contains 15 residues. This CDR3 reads CASSQEWDREYGYTF. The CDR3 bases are TGCGCCAGCAGCCAAGAGTGGGACAGAGAATATGGCTACACCTTC.

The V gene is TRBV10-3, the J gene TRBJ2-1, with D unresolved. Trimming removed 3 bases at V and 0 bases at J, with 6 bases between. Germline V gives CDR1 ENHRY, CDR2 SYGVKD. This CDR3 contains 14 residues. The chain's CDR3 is CAISEASSYNEQFF. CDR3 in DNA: TGTGCCATCAGTGAAGCGTCCTCCTACAATGAGCAGTTCTTC.

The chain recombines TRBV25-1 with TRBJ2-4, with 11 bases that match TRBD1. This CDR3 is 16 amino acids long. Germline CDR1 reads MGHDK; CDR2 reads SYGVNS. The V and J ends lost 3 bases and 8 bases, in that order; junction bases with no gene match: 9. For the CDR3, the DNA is TGTGCCAGCAGTGACCGGACAGGGGGCGCTTGGGACATTCAGTACTTC. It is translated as CASSDRTGGAWDIQYF.

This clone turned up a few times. The CDR3 loop reads CASRTFGGYEQYF. The CDR3 DNA reads TGTGCCAGCCGCACGTTTGGGGGCTACGAGCAGTACTTC. V gene TRBV2 combines with J gene TRBJ2-7; possibly TRBD1 or TRBD2 for D (5 bases each). V dropped 8 bases and J dropped 3 bases, with 14 bases sitting between them. Germline V gene sequence: CDR1 SNHLY, CDR2 FYNNEI. CDR3 length: 13 residues.

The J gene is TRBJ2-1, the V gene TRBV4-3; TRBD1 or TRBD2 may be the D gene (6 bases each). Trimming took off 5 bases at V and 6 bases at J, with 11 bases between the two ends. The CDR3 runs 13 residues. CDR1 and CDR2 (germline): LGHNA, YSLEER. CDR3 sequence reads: CASSFGGGNEQFF. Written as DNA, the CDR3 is TGCGCCAGCAGCTTCGGAGGGGGCAATGAGCAGTTCTTC.

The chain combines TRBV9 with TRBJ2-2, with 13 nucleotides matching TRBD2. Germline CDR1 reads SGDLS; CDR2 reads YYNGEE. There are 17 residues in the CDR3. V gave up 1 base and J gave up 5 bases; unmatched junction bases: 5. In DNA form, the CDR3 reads TGTGCCAGCAGCGTACCACTAGCGGGGGGGTCTACCGGGGAGCTGTTTTTT. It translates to CASSVPLAGGSTGELFF. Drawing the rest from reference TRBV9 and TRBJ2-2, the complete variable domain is DSGVTQTPKHLITATGQRVTLRCSPRSGDLSVYWYQQSLDQGLQFLIQYYNGEERAKGNILERFSAQQFPDLHSELNLSSLELGDSALYFCASSVPLAGGSTGELFFGEGSRLTVL.

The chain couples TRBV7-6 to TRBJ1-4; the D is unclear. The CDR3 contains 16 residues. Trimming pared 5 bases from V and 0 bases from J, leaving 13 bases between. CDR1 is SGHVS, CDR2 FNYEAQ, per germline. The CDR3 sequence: CASSPTRVATNEKLFF. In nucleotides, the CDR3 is TGTGCCAGCAGCCCAACCCGGGTAGCAACTAATGAAAAACTGTTTTTT.

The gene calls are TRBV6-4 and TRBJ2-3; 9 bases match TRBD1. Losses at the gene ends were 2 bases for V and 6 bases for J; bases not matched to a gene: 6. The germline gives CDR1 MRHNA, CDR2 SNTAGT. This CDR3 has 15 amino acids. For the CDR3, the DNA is TGTGCCAGCAGTGACACAGGGGGCGCGTCCGATACGCAGTATTTT. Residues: CASSDTGGASDTQYF.

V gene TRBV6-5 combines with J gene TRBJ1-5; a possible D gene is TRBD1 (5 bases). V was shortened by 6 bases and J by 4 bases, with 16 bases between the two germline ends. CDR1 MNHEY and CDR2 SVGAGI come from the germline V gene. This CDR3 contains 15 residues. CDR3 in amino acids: CASSPRGGANQPQHF. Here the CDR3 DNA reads TGTGCCAGCAGCCCCCGGGGCGGAGCTAATCAGCCCCAGCATTTT.

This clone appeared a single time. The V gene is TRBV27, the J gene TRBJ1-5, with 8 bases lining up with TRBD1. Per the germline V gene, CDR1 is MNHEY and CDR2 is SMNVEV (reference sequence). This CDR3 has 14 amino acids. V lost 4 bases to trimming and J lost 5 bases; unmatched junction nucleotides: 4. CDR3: CASSWDRSYQPQHF. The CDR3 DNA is TGTGCCAGCAGTTGGGACAGGTCATATCAGCCCCAGCATTTT.

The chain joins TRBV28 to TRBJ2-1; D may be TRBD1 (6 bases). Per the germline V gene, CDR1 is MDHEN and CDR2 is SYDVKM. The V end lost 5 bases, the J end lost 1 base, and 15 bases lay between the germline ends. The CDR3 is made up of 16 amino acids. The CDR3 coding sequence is TGTGCCAGCAGTACCTTGACAGGACCATCCTACAATGAGCAGTTCTTC. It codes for CASSTLTGPSYNEQFF.

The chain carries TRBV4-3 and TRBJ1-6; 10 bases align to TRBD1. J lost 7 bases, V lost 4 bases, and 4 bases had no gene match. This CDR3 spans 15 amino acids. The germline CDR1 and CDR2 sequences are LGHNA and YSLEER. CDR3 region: CASSRDRGLNSPLHF. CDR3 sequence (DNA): TGCGCCAGCAGCCGGGACAGGGGATTGAATTCACCCCTCCACTTT.

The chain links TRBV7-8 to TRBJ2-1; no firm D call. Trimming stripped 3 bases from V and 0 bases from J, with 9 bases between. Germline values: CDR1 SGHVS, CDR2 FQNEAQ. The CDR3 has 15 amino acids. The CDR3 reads CASSFNPDSYNEQFF. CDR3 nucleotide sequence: TGTGCCAGCAGCTTTAATCCGGACTCCTACAATGAGCAGTTCTTC.

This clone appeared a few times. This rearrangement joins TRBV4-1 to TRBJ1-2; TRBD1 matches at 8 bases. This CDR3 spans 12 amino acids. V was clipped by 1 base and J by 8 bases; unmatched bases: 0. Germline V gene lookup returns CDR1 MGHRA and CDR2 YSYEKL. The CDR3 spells CASSQGDRGYTF. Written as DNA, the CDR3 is TGCGCCAGCAGCCAAGGGGACAGGGGCTACACCTTC.

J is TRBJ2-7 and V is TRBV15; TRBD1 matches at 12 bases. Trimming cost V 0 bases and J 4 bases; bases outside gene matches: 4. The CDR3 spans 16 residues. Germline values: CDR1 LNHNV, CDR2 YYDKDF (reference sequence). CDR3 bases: TGTGCCACCAGCAGAGAGGGGACAGGGGGCGCGTACGAGCAGTACTTC. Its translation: CATSREGTGGAYEQYF. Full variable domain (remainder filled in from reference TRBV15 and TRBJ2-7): DAMVIQNPRYQVTQFGKPVTLSCSQTLNHNVMYWYQQKSSQAPKLLFHYYDKDFNNEADTPDNFQSRRPNTSFCFLDIRSPGLGDTAMYLCATSREGTGGAYEQYFGPGTRLTVT.

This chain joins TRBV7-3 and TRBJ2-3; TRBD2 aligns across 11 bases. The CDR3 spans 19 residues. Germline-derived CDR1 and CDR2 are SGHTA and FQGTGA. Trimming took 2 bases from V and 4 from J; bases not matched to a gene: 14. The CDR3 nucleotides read TGTGCCAGCAGCTTAGGTAGTCGCAAGACTAGCGGGGCCGCAGATACGCAGTATTTT. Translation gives CASSLGSRKTSGAADTQYF.

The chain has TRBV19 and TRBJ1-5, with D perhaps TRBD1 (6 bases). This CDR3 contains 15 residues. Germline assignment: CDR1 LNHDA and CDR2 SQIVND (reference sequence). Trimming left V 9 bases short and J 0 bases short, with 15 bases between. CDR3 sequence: CASRPRTVSNQPQHF. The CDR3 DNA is TGTGCCAGCCGACCAAGGACAGTTAGCAATCAGCCCCAGCATTTT.

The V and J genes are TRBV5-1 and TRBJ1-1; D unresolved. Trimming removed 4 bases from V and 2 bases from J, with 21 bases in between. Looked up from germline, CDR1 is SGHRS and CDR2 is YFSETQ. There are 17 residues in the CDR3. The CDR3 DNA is TGCGCCAGCAGCCTTCGCTACGCGTCGAGTCCCAACACTGAAGCTTTCTTT. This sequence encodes CASSLRYASSPNTEAFF.

CDR3 sequence (DNA): TGTGCCAGCAGCCGAGTCAGGGAAAGCACAGATACGCAGTATTTT. It specifies CASSRVRESTDTQYF. The J gene is TRBJ2-3, the V gene TRBV27; TRBD1 is a possible D gene (5 bases). Germline V gives CDR1 MNHEY, CDR2 SMNVEV (reference sequence). The CDR3 is 15 residues long. Trimming left V 6 bases short and J 0 bases short, with 13 bases between.